This TCR beta chain was profiled in a study of T cells after yellow fever vaccination. Overall study findings and caveats: Most primary-vaccination clones recurred post-booster (around 95% CD4, 88% CD8). Researchers report a weaker secondary response that nonetheless peaked faster, day 5 versus 15.

The table lists this clonotype with many counts. Its specificity is not known. Generation of TCR cDNA used 5'RACE template switching (which added a universal primer site and UMIs). TCRdb passed the 5' RACE reads through MiXCR, listing each CDR3 protein once. The sample has 300,000 to 350,000 distinct CDR3 sequences; around 4.4% are singletons. V lost 9 bases to trimming and J lost 8 bases; unmatched junction nucleotides: 9. CDR1 is KGHDR, CDR2 SFDVKD, per germline. This CDR3 is built from 14 residues. This clonotype was sampled from a man between 18 and 35 years old who received the YFV17D yellow fever vaccine. The rearrangement links TRBV24-1 to TRBJ2-4; the match to TRBD2 covers 10 bases. The material sequenced was PBMCs, taken 15 days after the yellow fever booster vaccination. The CDR3 region is CATRSGGAEDIQYF. The CDR3 bases are TGTGCCACCCGGAGCGGGGGGGCGGAGGACATTCAGTACTTC.